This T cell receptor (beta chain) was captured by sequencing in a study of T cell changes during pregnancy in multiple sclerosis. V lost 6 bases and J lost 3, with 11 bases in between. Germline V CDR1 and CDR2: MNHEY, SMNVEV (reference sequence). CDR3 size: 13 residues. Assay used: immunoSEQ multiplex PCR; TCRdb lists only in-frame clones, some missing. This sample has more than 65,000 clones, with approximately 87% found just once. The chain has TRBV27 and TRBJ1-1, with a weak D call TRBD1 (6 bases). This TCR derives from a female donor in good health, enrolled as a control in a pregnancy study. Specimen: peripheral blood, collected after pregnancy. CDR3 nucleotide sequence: TGTGCCAGCAGCCGCGGACAGTACACTGAAGCTTTCTTT. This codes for CASSRGQYTEAFF.